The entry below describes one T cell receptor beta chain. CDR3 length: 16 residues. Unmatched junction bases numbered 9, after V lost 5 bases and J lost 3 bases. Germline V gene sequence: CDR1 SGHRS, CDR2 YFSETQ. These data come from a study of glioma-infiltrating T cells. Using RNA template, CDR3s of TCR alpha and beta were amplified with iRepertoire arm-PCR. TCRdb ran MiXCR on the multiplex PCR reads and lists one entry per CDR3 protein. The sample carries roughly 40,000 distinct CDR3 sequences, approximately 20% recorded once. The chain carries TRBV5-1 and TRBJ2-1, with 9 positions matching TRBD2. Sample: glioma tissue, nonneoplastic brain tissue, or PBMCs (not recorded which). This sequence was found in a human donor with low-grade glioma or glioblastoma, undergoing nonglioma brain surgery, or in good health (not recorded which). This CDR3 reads CASSMKREDGYNEQFF. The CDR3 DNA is TGCGCCAGCAGTATGAAGCGGGAGGATGGCTACAATGAGCAGTTCTTC. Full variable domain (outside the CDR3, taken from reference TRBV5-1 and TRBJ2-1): KAGVTQTPRYLIKTRGQQVTLSCSPISGHRSVSWYQQTPGQGLQFLFEYFSETQRNKGNFPGRFSGRQFSNSRSEMNVSTLELGDSALYLCASSMKREDGYNEQFFGPGTRLTVL.